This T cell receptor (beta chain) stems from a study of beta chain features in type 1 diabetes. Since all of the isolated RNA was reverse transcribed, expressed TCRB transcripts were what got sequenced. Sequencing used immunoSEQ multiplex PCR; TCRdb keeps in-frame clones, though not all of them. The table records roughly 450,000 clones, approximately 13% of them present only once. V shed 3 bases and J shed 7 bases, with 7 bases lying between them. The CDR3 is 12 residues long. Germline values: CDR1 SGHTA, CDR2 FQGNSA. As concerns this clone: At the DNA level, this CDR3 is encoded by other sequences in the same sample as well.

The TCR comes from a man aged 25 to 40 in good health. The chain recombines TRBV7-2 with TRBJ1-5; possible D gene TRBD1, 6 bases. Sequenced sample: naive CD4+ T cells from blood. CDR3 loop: CASSLDSQPQHF. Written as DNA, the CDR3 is TGTGCCAGCAGCTTGGACAGCCAGCCCCAGCATTTT. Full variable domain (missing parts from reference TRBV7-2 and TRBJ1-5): GAGVSQSPSNKVTEKGKDVELRCDPISGHTALYWYRQSLGQGLEFLIYFQGNSAPDKSGLPSDRFSAERTGGSVSTLTIQRTQQEDSAVYLCASSLDSQPQHFGDGTRLSIL.